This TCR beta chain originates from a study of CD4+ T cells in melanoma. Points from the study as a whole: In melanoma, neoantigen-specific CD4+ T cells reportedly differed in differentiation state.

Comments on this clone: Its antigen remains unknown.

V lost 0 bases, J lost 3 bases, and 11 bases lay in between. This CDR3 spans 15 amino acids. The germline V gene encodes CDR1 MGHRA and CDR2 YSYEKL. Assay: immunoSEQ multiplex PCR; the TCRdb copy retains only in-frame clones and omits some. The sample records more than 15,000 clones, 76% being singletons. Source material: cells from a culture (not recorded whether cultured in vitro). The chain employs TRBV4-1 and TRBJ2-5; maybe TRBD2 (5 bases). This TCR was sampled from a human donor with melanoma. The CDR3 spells CASSQDGPEEETQYF. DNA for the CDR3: TGCGCCAGCAGCCAAGATGGGCCGGAGGAAGAGACCCAGTACTTC.